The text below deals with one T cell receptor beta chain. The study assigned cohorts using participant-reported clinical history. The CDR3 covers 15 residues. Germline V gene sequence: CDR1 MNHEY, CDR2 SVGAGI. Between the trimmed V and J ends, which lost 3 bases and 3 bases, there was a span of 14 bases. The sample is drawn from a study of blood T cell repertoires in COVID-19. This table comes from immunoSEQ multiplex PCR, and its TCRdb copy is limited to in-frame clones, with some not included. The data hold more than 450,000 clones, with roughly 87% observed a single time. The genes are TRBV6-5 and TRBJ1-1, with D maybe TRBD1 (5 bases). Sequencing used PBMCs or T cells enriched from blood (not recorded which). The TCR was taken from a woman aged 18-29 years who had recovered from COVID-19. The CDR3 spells CASSYRAGRYTEAFF. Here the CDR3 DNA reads TGTGCCAGCAGTTATAGGGCAGGGCGGTACACTGAAGCTTTCTTT.